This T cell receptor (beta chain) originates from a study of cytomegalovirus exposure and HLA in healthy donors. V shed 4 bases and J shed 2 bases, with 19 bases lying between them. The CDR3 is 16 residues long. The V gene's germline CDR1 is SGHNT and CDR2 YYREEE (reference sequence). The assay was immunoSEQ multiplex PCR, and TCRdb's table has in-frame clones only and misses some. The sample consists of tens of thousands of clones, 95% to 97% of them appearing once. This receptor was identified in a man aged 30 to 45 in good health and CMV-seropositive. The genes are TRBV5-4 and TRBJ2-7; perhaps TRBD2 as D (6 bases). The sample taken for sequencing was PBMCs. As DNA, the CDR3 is TGTGCCAGCAGCCCGGGGTCTGGGGGACTTACCTACGAGCAGTACTTC. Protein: CASSPGSGGLTYEQYF. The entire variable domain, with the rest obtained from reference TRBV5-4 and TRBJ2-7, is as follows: ETGVTQSPTHLIKTRGQQVTLRCSSQSGHNTVSWYQQALGQGPQFIFQYYREEENGRGNFPPRFSGLQFPNYSSELNVNALELDDSALYLCASSPGSGGLTYEQYFGPGTRLTVT.